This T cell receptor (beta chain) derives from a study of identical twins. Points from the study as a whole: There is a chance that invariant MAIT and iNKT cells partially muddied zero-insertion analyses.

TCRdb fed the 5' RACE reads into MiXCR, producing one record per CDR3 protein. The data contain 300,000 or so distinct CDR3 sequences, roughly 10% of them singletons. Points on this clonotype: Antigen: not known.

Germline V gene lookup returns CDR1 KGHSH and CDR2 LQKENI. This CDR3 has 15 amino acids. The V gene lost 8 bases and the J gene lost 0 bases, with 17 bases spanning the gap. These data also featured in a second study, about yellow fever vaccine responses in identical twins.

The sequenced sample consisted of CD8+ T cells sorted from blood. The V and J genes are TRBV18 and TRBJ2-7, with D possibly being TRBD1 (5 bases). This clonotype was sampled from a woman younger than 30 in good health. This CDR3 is CASRKGSHLSYEQYF. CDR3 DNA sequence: TGTGCCAGCCGAAAGGGGTCCCACCTCTCCTACGAGCAGTACTTC.